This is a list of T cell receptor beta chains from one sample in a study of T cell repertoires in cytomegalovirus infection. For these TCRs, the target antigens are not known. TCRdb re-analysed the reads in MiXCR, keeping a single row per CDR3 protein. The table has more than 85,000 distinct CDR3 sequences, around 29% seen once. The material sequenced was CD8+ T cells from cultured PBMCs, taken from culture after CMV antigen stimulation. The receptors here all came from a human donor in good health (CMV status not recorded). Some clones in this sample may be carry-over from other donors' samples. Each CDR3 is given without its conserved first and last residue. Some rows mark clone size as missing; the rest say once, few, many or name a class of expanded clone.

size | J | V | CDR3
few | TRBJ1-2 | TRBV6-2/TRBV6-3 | ASSYPPLELYGYT
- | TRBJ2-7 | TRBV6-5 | ASSYFRDTAPHEQY
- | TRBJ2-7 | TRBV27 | ASREQSLTYEQY
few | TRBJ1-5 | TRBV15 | ATSRDRPGVNQPQH
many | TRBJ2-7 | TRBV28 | ASSLTNWFSEQY
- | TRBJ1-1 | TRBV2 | ASSWGQSNTEAF
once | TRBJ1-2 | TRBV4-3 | ASSQEWPGAGYGYT
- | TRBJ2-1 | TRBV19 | ASSISGQGFNEQF
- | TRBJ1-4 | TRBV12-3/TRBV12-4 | ASSFLGSYNEKLF
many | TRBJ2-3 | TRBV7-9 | ASSDFRMSTDTQY
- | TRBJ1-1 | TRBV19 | ASSMGQLEAF
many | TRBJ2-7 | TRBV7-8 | ASSLAVPASYEQY
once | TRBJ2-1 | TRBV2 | ASSGTGAITYNEQF
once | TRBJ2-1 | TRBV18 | ASSPNPPGVYNEQF
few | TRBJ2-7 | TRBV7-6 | ASSDGQGYEQY
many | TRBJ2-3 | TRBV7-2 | ASSSTSGGTTDTQY